The 21 T cell receptor beta chains in this list originate from one sample, sequenced in a study of regulatory T cells in long-lasting Graves disease. Time point reported: persistent/refractory GD, antithyroid drugs over 5 years with positive TRAb. Isolated PBMC RNA provided the starting material for the TCR library. The authors built TCR beta libraries using iRepertoire HTBI primers and Arm-PCR of CDR3 regions. MiXCR, run by TCRdb on the multiplex PCR reads, gives a single entry per CDR3 protein. This table holds 310,000 or so distinct CDR3 sequences, 15% to 20% found once. The sequencing used peripheral blood mononuclear cells (PBMCs), collected when the disease was refractory, from a patient treated with antithyroid drugs. The receptors come from a female donor with Graves disease.

The sample holds many counts of this clonotype. The junction shows a germline mismatch at one end, possibly a read error. This chain uses TRBV5-1 with TRBJ1-1, with D perhaps TRBD1 (5 bases). The CDR3 spans 14 residues. The germline gives CDR1 SGHRS, CDR2 YFSETQ. This CDR3 is CASSLTGLNTEAFF. The CDR3 DNA reads as TGTGCCAGCAGCTTAACGGGACTGAACACTGAAGCTTTCTTT.

This clonotype was detected many times. The V gene is TRBV30, the J gene TRBJ1-4; maybe TRBD1 (5 bases). The CDR3 runs 13 residues. Per the germline V gene, CDR1 is GTSNPN and CDR2 is SVGIG (reference sequence). V was trimmed by 2 bases and J by 4 bases, leaving 8 bases between them. In nucleotides, the CDR3 is TGTGCCTGGAGTAGGGGAAATAATGAAAAACTGTTTTTT. It specifies CAWSRGNNEKLFF.

This chain links TRBV27 with TRBJ1-5; D is perhaps TRBD1 (5 bases). The germline gives CDR1 MNHEY, CDR2 SMNVEV (reference sequence). The length of the CDR3 is 13 residues. Trimming took 5 bases from V and 7 from J, leaving 12 bases between them. The CDR3 here is CASSTGMEQPQHF. The CDR3 coding sequence is TGTGCCAGCAGTACAGGTATGGAACAGCCCCAGCATTTT.

In this sample, this clonotype turned up many times. V and J are TRBV28 and TRBJ1-5; D may be TRBD1 (5 bases). The V and J ends lost 4 bases and 7 bases respectively, with 17 bases between them. Germline V CDR1 and CDR2: MDHEN, SYDVKM. This CDR3 has 15 amino acids. The CDR3 sequence is CASSSTRVFVQPQHF. The CDR3 nucleotides read TGTGCCAGCAGTTCGACCAGGGTCTTTGTACAGCCCCAGCATTTT.

This clonotype came up many times. DNA of the CDR3: TGTGCCTGGAGTGTACAAAGGAGCTATGGAGGCTACACCTTC. As protein: CAWSVQRSYGGYTF. The V gene is TRBV30, the J gene TRBJ1-2; the D is unclear. The ends were cut back, 0 bases at V and 8 bases at J, with 16 bases in the middle. Germline-derived CDR1 and CDR2 are GTSNPN and SVGIG (reference sequence). The CDR3 totals 14 residues.

In its sample, this clonotype was seen many times. The J gene is TRBJ1-2, the V gene TRBV18, with TRBD1 matching over 8 bases. CDR3 length: 15 amino acids. Looked up from germline, CDR1 is KGHSH and CDR2 is LQKENI. The trim removed 1 base at V and 5 bases at J, leaving 6 bases unmatched. In nucleotides, the CDR3 is TGTGCCAGCTCACCACGGTTCAGGGGGCGTTATGGCTACACCTTC. The encoded protein is CASSPRFRGRYGYTF.

This clonotype occurred many times. The rearrangement joins TRBV24-1 to TRBJ1-1, with unresolved D. Trimming left V 7 bases short and J 1 base short, with 9 bases between. The CDR3 sequence is 13 residues long. The V gene's germline CDR1 is KGHDR and CDR2 SFDVKD. The CDR3 is CATRGSGNTEAFF. CDR3 coding DNA: TGTGCCACCAGGGGGTCAGGGAACACTGAAGCTTTCTTT.

This clonotype was picked up a small number of times. The chain recombines TRBV5-5 with TRBJ1-5; D is unclear. Germline V gene data show CDR1 as SGHKS and CDR2 as YYEKEE (reference sequence). V lost 4 bases and J 0 bases, leaving 11 bases between the germline ends. The CDR3 loop spans 15 amino acids. In DNA, the CDR3 is TGTGCCAGCAGCGAGGGCAGATATAGCAATCAGCCCCAGCATTTT. Its protein is CASSEGRYSNQPQHF.

The chain is built from TRBV3-1 and TRBJ1-1; D call uncertain. V was shortened by 1 base and J by 11 bases, with 11 bases between the two germline ends. The germline V gene encodes CDR1 LGHDT and CDR2 YNNKEL (reference sequence). The CDR3 contains 12 residues. CDR3 loop: CASSQGTSWAFF. Here the CDR3 DNA reads TGTGCCAGCAGCCAAGGAACTTCCTGGGCTTTCTTT.

In this sample, this clonotype turned up many times. The chain recombines TRBV12-3 or TRBV12-4 with TRBJ1-1, with no clear D. Between the trimmed V and J ends, which lost 6 bases and 2 bases, there was a span of 13 bases. CDR3 length equals 14 residues. Here the CDR3 reads CASSLYRANTEAFF. CDR3 coding DNA: TGTGCCAGCAGCCTTTACCGGGCCAACACTGAAGCTTTCTTT.

A word on this clonotype: This clone may be a read error of a much larger clone one base away. This rearrangement joins TRBV6-9 to TRBJ2-7; no reliable D call. Trimming removed 3 bases at V and 1 base at J, with 19 bases between. This CDR3 spans 17 amino acids. CDR1 is MNHGY, CDR2 SVAAGI, per germline. CDR3 loop: CASSYGRLKVTSYEQYF. CDR3 DNA sequence: TGTGCCAGCAGTTACGGCCGACTGAAGGTGACGTCCTACGAGCAGTACTTC.

Only a few counts were recorded for this clonotype. The gene calls are TRBV13 and TRBJ1-3, with TRBD1 identical over 8 bases. Germline CDR1 reads PRHDT; CDR2 reads FYEKMQ (reference sequence). The CDR3 length is 18 residues. Unmatched junction bases numbered 9, after V lost 2 bases and J lost 0 bases. The CDR3 spells CASSLIYGQGSSGNTIYF. The CDR3 DNA reads as TGTGCCAGCAGCTTAATTTACGGACAGGGCAGCTCTGGAAACACCATATATTTT.

This clonotype was seen ten or more times. The chain employs TRBV11-2 and TRBJ2-5; no definite D call. CDR1 and CDR2 from the germline V gene are SGHAT and FQNNGV. This CDR3 is 16 amino acids long. Trimming took 0 bases from V and 4 from J, leaving 15 bases between them. As DNA, the CDR3 is TGTGCCAGCAGCTTAGACACCGCAAGGACGGGAGAGACCCAGTACTTC. Residues: CASSLDTARTGETQYF.

This clonotype has more than one count but fewer than ten. Compared with germline, one end of the junction differs, possibly owing to a read error. This chain joins TRBV6-4 and TRBJ1-3; D is unclear. The CDR3 has 14 amino acids. Germline CDR1 MRHNA, CDR2 SNTAGT. The CDR3 DNA is TGTGCCAGCAGTTACTCGGGTGGGGGAAACACCATATATTTT. This sequence encodes CASSYSGGGNTIYF.

The rearrangement links TRBV20-1 to TRBJ2-5; D might be TRBD1 (6 bases). The germline V gene encodes CDR1 DFQATT and CDR2 SNEGSKA (reference sequence). V dropped 5 bases and J dropped 6 bases, with 22 bases sitting between them. The CDR3 is 15 residues long. The CDR3 here is CSAGANRESPQTQYF. The DNA for the CDR3 is TGCAGTGCTGGAGCAAACAGGGAATCCCCTCAGACCCAGTACTTC.

This clonotype was seen a few times. The CDR3 protein is CASRPRRDRGPNTEAFF. CDR3 DNA sequence: TGTGCCAGCAGACCGAGACGGGACAGGGGGCCTAACACTGAAGCTTTCTTT. V and J are TRBV6-1 and TRBJ1-1; 12 bases match TRBD1. The V gene's germline CDR1 is MNHNS and CDR2 SASEGT. With 6 bases clipped from V and 2 bases from J, the junction kept 10 bases outside the gene matches. CDR3 size: 17 residues.

This clonotype was seen more than once but under ten times. The J gene is TRBJ2-2, the V gene TRBV5-4; 11 nucleotides match TRBD2. The CDR3 length is 17 residues. Germline CDR1 SGHNT, CDR2 YYREEE (reference sequence). V shed 0 bases and J 5 bases; nucleotides not matched to a gene: 6. The CDR3: CASSLGLAGRGTGELFF. The CDR3 DNA follows: TGTGCCAGCAGCTTGGGACTAGCGGGAAGAGGGACCGGGGAGCTGTTTTTT.

This clonotype appeared many times. The CDR3 is CASSQREGYHEQYF. CDR3 nucleotide sequence: TGTGCCAGCAGTCAGAGGGAGGGGTATCACGAGCAGTACTTC. The genes are TRBV7-2 and TRBJ2-7, with 7 nucleotides matching TRBD2. V was clipped by 6 bases and J by 5 bases; unmatched bases: 10. There are 14 residues in the CDR3. Germline CDR1 and CDR2: SGHTA and FQGNSA.

This chain uses TRBV12-3 or TRBV12-4 with TRBJ2-3; 14 nucleotides align to TRBD2. V shed 11 bases, J shed 5 bases, and the junction held 12 bases outside the gene matches. The CDR3 is 16 residues long. Here the CDR3 reads CAASLGTSGRQDTQYF. The CDR3 DNA is TGTGCCGCTAGCTTAGGGACTAGCGGGAGACAAGATACGCAGTATTTT.

This clonotype was found many times. The genes are TRBV28 and TRBJ2-7; no firm D call. There are 13 residues in the CDR3. V lost 1 base and J lost 4, with 8 bases in between. CDR1 is MDHEN and CDR2 is SYDVKM in the germline V gene. This chain's CDR3 is CASSLSARYEQYF. Written as DNA, the CDR3 is TGTGCCAGCAGTTTATCCGCTAGATACGAGCAGTACTTC.

About this clonotype itself: A single base separates this from a much larger clone, so it may be a read error. The CDR3 does not end in the conserved phenylalanine or tryptophan, so this is likely a read error. V is TRBV3-1 and J is TRBJ2-6, with 9 bases aligning to TRBD1. Germline lookup yields CDR1 LGHDT and CDR2 YNNKEL (reference sequence). This CDR3 comprises 18 residues. Trimming at V came to 0 bases and at J to 2 bases, leaving 5 bases not matched to a gene. CDR3 loop: CASSQDRTGGTGANVLTL. The DNA for the CDR3 is TGTGCCAGCAGCCAAGATCGAACAGGGGGCACTGGGGCCAACGTCCTGACTCTC.